Below, 20 T cell receptor beta chains from the same sample are listed, as sequenced in a study of cytomegalovirus exposure and HLA in healthy donors. In the PCR, 60 Vbeta and 13 Jbeta primers were used. The repertoire was sequenced with immunoSEQ multiplex PCR; TCRdb's copy has only in-frame clones and lacks some. The sample lists 150,000 to 200,000 clones, around 80% occurring once. Sequencing was carried out using PBMCs. Receptors were obtained from a woman in her 30s in good health and CMV-seronegative.

The chain combines TRBV5-4 with TRBJ2-7; tentatively, D is TRBD2 (5 bases). This CDR3 contains 12 residues. The V end lost 9 bases, the J end lost 7 bases, and 17 bases lay between the germline ends. Looked up from germline, CDR1 is SGHNT and CDR2 is YYREEE (reference sequence). The DNA of the CDR3 is TGTGCCACCCACTCGGGCAGAGGGGAGCAGTACTTC. Translation gives CATHSGRGEQYF.

This chain links TRBV6-6 with TRBJ2-2; D is uncertain. Germline V lookup: CDR1 MNHNY, CDR2 SVGAGI (reference sequence). This CDR3 has 16 residues. V shed 2 bases and J shed 1 base, with 11 bases lying between them. The CDR3 region has the DNA TGTGCCAGCAGTTACAGCTACAGAAAGAACACCGGGGAGCTGTTTTTT. The encoded protein is CASSYSYRKNTGELFF.

The chain combines TRBV18 with TRBJ2-7, with 10 bases matching TRBD1. The ends lost 6 bases at V and 0 bases at J; junction bases unmatched: 14. The CDR3 consists of 18 residues. Germline V CDR1 and CDR2: KGHSH, LQKENI. In DNA, the CDR3 is TGTGCCAGCTCGCTATTCGACAGGGGGCAGGGGGGCTCCTACGAGCAGTACTTC. Its protein is CASSLFDRGQGGSYEQYF. The variable domain in full, completed from reference TRBV18 and TRBJ2-7, reads NAGVMQNPRHLVRRRGQEARLRCSPMKGHSHVYWYRQLPEEGLKFMVYLQKENIIDESGMPKERFSAEFPKEGPSILRIQQVVRGDSAAYFCASSLFDRGQGGSYEQYFGPGTRLTVT.

The rearrangement joins TRBV6-5 to TRBJ2-5; 7 bases agree with TRBD1. Germline lookup yields CDR1 MNHEY and CDR2 SVGAGI. V shed 0 bases and J 4 bases; nucleotides not matched to a gene: 8. The CDR3 is made up of 16 amino acids. The CDR3 sequence: CASSYSGQADAETQYF. CDR3 in DNA: TGTGCCAGCAGTTACTCTGGACAGGCGGACGCAGAGACCCAGTACTTC.

This chain uses TRBV19 with TRBJ1-5; weak D call: TRBD1 (6 bases). V was pared by 6 bases and J by 3 bases, with 12 bases between. Germline lookup yields CDR1 LNHDA and CDR2 SQIVND (reference sequence). The CDR3 is made up of 14 amino acids. The CDR3 DNA follows: TGTGCCAGTAGGGATGGGACACTCAATCAGCCCCAGCATTTT. It translates to CASRDGTLNQPQHF.

This chain joins TRBV5-1 and TRBJ1-1; 7 bases map to TRBD1. Germline loops: CDR1 SGHRS, CDR2 YFSETQ. The CDR3 runs 15 residues. The V gene end was trimmed by 0 bases and the J gene end by 3 bases; junction bases not matched to a gene: 5. CDR3 region: CASSLDDRVYTEAFF. As DNA, the CDR3 is TGCGCCAGCAGCTTGGATGACAGGGTTTACACTGAAGCTTTCTTT.

The rearrangement links TRBV7-8 to TRBJ2-3; TRBD1 matches 10 bases. The CDR3 length is 14 residues. CDR1 SGHVS and CDR2 FQNEAQ come from the germline V gene. V lost 7 bases, J lost 5 bases, and 6 bases stayed unmatched. The CDR3 spells CASTRTGGKDTQYF. The CDR3 DNA follows: TGTGCCAGCACCCGGACAGGGGGGAAAGATACGCAGTATTTT.

This clone has just a few counts. The chain couples TRBV5-4 to TRBJ2-3; no clear D gene. Germline assignment: CDR1 SGHNT and CDR2 YYREEE (reference sequence). V was cut by 4 bases and J by 0 bases, with 9 bases left in between. The length of the CDR3 is 14 residues. The CDR3 spells CASSLAQSTDTQYF. In nucleotides, the CDR3 is TGTGCCAGCAGCCTGGCGCAGAGCACAGATACGCAGTATTTT.

This clone showed up just once. J is TRBJ2-7 and V is TRBV7-2; the match to TRBD2 covers 7 bases. Losses at the gene ends were 0 bases for V and 6 bases for J; bases not matched to a gene: 5. CDR1 SGHTA and CDR2 FQGNSA come from the germline V gene. The CDR3 covers 14 residues. Written as DNA, the CDR3 is TGTGCCAGCAGCTTAGCGCGGGGGTCGCCCGAGCAGTACTTC. Protein sequence: CASSLARGSPEQYF.

The chain links TRBV4-1 to TRBJ2-7; 7 bases match TRBD1. This CDR3 comprises 16 residues. V shed 0 bases, J shed 2 bases, and the junction held 7 bases outside the gene matches. CDR1 and CDR2 from the germline V gene are MGHRA and YSYEKL. The CDR3 spells CASSQDPGTATYEQYF. The DNA for the CDR3 is TGCGCCAGCAGCCAAGATCCCGGGACAGCGACCTACGAGCAGTACTTC.

As for this clone: One end of the junction fails to match germline, which may point to a read error. The chain joins TRBV5-6 to TRBJ1-5; 8 bases fit TRBD1. CDR1 is SGHDT and CDR2 is YYEEEE in the germline V gene. The CDR3 totals 13 residues. The chain's CDR3 is CASSGQTGAPSCF. DNA of the CDR3: TGTGCCAGCAGCGGCCAGACAGGGGCGCCCTCGTGTTTT.

This clone was counted a single time. The V call is TRBV4-3, the J call TRBJ2-3; D gene unclear. CDR3 size: 14 residues. The V gene lost 0 bases and the J gene lost 3 bases, with 7 bases spanning the gap. Per germline, CDR1 LGHNA and CDR2 YSLEER. The CDR3 nucleotides are TGCGCCAGCAGCCAAGATCACAGTACAGATACGCAGTATTTT. Protein: CASSQDHSTDTQYF.

The chain couples TRBV4-3 to TRBJ1-3; TRBD1 is a possible D gene (5 bases). The CDR3 contains 17 residues. CDR1 is LGHNA and CDR2 is YSLEER in the germline V gene. The V gene lost 0 bases and the J gene lost 3 bases, with 15 bases spanning the gap. DNA for the CDR3: TGCGCCAGCAGCCAAGAGAAGCGGGGGGTTGTTGGAAACACCATATATTTT. Translation gives CASSQEKRGVVGNTIYF.

CDR3 residues: CASSDSMTGAVWEQYF. DNA for the CDR3: TGTGCCAGCAGCGACTCCATGACAGGGGCGGTATGGGAGCAGTACTTC. The V call is TRBV9, the J call TRBJ2-7, with TRBD1 identical over 8 bases. Germline V gene lookup returns CDR1 SGDLS and CDR2 YYNGEE. The CDR3 runs to 16 residues. The V and J ends lost 3 bases and 7 bases, in that order; junction bases with no gene match: 15.

This clone was seen just once. The chain couples TRBV6-5 to TRBJ2-3, with 9 bases that match TRBD2. Looked up from germline, CDR1 is MNHEY and CDR2 is SVGAGI. Losses at the gene ends were 4 bases for V and 8 bases for J; bases not matched to a gene: 10. The CDR3 runs to 15 residues. In DNA form, the CDR3 reads TGTGCCAGCAGTTTCCCGACTAGCGGAACTGGTACGCAGTATTTT. Amino acid sequence: CASSFPTSGTGTQYF.

The chain uses TRBV18 and TRBJ1-2; TRBD1 aligns across 9 bases. Per germline, CDR1 KGHSH and CDR2 LQKENI. This CDR3 has 13 amino acids. J lost 6 bases, V lost 2 bases, and 1 base had no gene match. CDR3 amino acids: CASSPGTGNGYTF. DNA of the CDR3: TGTGCCAGCTCACCAGGGACAGGGAATGGCTACACCTTC.

The chain couples TRBV28 to TRBJ1-5, with a weak D call TRBD1 (6 bases). Germline assignment: CDR1 MDHEN and CDR2 SYDVKM. Trimming pared 9 bases from V and 4 bases from J, leaving 16 bases between. The CDR3 runs 14 residues. CDR3 nucleotides: TGTGCCAGTTCGACAGGTTCCTGGAATCAGCCCCAGCATTTT. Translated: CASSTGSWNQPQHF.

J is TRBJ1-4 and V is TRBV28; 7 positions agree with TRBD1. Germline V gene lookup returns CDR1 MDHEN and CDR2 SYDVKM. Trimming cost V 6 bases and J 8 bases; bases outside gene matches: 15. The CDR3 is made up of 16 amino acids. CDR3 DNA: TGTGCCAGCAGCTCAGACAGGGCGGGAAGGAGAGAAAAACTGTTTTTT. It translates to CASSSDRAGRREKLFF.

J is TRBJ1-5 and V is TRBV5-6; possibly TRBD1 for D (5 bases). V lost 4 bases to trimming and J lost 2 bases, with 13 bases between them. The length of the CDR3 is 15 residues. Germline V gives CDR1 SGHDT, CDR2 YYEEEE. The CDR3 DNA sequence: TGTGCCAGCAGCCTGGGACCACGGGGCAATCAGCCCCAGCATTTT. Its translation: CASSLGPRGNQPQHF.

This chain links TRBV2 with TRBJ2-2; D ambiguous. The germline V gene has CDR1 SNHLY and CDR2 FYNNEI. CDR3 size: 14 residues. The V end lost 4 bases, the J end lost 5 bases, and 11 bases lay between the germline ends. The CDR3 DNA reads as TGTGCCAGCAGTGTAGTGACTCGGACCGGGGAGCTGTTTTTT. It is translated as CASSVVTRTGELFF.